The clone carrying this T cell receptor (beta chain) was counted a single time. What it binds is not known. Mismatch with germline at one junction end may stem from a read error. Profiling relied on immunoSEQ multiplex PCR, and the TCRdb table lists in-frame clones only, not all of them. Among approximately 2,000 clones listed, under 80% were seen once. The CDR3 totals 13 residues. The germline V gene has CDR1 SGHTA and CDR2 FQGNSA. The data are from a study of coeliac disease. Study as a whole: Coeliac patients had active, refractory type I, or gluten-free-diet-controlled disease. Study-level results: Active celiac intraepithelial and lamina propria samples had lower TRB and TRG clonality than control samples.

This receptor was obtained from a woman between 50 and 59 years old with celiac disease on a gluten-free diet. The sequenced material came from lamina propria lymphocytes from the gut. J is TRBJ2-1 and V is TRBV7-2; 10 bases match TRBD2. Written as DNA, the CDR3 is TGTGCCAGCAGCTTAGCCCAGCGGGGGGGTTCTATCTTC. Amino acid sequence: CASSLAQRGGSIF.